Listed here is a single T cell receptor beta chain. A single count supports this clone. The clone's antigen remains unknown. No per-base quality is available; no much larger clone lies one base away. The immunoSEQ Assay was the method used to sequence TCRbeta CDR3 regions. After extraction, genomic DNA underwent amplification by bias-controlled multiplex PCR, followed by high-throughput sequencing. In the paper's pipeline: Collapsing and filtering of sequences were performed to quantify the absolute abundance of each unique TCRbeta CDR3 region. Usable DNA was measured by amplifying reference genes present in all nucleated cells, and TCRbeta template counts were normalized to that usable DNA to estimate T cell fraction. Repertoire TCRs were annotated as SARS-CoV-2-specific by exact matching of V gene, CDR3 amino acid sequence and J gene to a known reactive TCR set. The reference SARS-CoV-2 TCR set was obtained from MIRA and was filtered for enrichment in COVID-19-positive ImmuneCODE repertoires, whereby public or cross-reactive TCRs were removed. Using the MIRA antigens, annotated TCRs were further analysed by specific ORF or by position within an ORF. Breadth was defined as annotated unique rearrangements over total unique productive rearrangements; depth was the summed frequency of those rearrangements. Two-sided Wilcoxon rank-sum tests were used to compare TCR breadth between groups. Held by TCRdb, this immuneACCESS table contains in-frame sequences only and omits some clones. Under half of the omission traces to an unresolved V gene where checked; the cause of the rest is unknown. The V and J calls and the clone size are those of that table, but D and trimming were determined from the DNA. This sample holds about 180,000 clones; 87% were observed only once. The ten largest account for 4.5% to 7.5% of the sample.

A distance of 11 bases separates the germline ends of V and J, which lose 0 bases and 4 bases respectively. Reading the germline V gene gives CDR1 SGDLS and CDR2 YYNGEE. The CDR3 runs 15 residues from the cysteine to the phenylalanine. The only DNA kept is the CDR3, 45 bases in frame from the first base. This record comes from a study of Ad26.COV2.S vaccination and SARS-CoV-2 variants listed by TCRdb under 2021. Study-level background: The specificity and breadth of SARS-CoV-2-reactive T cell receptors after Ad26.COV2.S vaccination were assessed by TCRbeta repertoire sequencing. A total of roughly 32 samples were included in the TCR-sequenced set, comprising roughly 19 Ad26.COV2.S vaccine recipients, 5 placebo recipients and 8 SARS-CoV-2 convalescent individuals.

Interpreted using the paper, the time point label stands for: individuals recovered from natural SARS-CoV-2 infection. What the work shows at the level of the full study, not this receptor alone: After vaccination, spike-specific CD8+ and CD4+ T cell responses were reported to show substantial breadth. Vaccine and placebo recipients had comparable non-spike TCR breadth, which fits with the vaccine containing only spike. Higher spike-specific TCR breadth was observed in Ad26.COV2.S recipients than in placebo recipients (P = 0.0014). It was noted by the authors that total T cell responses may have been underestimated by the TCR breadth and depth analyses.

The rearrangement joined TRBV9 to TRBJ2-1, with a weak D call of TRBD2 (5 bases match). Sequenced here: peripheral blood, sampled after recovery from COVID-19. This receptor was identified in a human donor who had recovered from COVID-19. For the CDR3, the sequence is CASSVGSGVYNEQFF. The DNA sequence is TGTGCCAGCAGCGTAGGGAGCGGAGTTTACAATGAGCAGTTCTTC.